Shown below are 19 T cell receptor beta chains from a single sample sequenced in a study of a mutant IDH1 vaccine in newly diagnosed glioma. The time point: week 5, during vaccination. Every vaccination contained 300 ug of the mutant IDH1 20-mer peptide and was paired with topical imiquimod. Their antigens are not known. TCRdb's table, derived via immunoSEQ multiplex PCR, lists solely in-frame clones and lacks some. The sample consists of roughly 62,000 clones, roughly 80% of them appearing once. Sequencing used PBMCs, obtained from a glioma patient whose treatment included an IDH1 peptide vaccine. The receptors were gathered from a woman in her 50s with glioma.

The DNA for the CDR3 is TGCGCCAGCAGCCAAGACCCGGACAGAAAAGCTTTCTTT. Its protein product is CASSQDPDRKAFF. The chain employs TRBV4-3 and TRBJ1-1, with a tentative D call TRBD1 (6 bases). This CDR3 region has 13 residues. V lost 0 bases, J lost 9 bases, and 11 bases lay in between. The germline V gene encodes CDR1 LGHNA and CDR2 YSLEER.

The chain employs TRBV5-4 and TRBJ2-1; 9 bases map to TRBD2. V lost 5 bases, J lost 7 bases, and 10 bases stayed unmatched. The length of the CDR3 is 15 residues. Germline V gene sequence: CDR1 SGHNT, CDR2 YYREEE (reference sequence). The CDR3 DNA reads TGTGCCAGCAGTCCCGGCGGGGGGGCCTCAAATGAGCAGTTCTTC. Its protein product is CASSPGGGASNEQFF.

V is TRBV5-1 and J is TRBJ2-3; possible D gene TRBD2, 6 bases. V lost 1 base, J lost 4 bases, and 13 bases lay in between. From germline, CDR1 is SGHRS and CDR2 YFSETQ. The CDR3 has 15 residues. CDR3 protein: CASSLWGVSSDTQYF. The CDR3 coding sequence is TGCGCCAGCAGCTTGTGGGGGGTGAGCTCAGATACGCAGTATTTT.

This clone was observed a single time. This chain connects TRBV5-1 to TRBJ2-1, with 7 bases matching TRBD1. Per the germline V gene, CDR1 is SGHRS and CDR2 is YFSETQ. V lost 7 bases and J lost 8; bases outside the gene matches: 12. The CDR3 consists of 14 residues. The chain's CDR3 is CASRSQGVSDEQFF. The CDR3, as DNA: TGCGCCAGCCGGAGTCAGGGGGTAAGCGATGAGCAGTTCTTC. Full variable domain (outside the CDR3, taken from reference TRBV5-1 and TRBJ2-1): KAGVTQTPRYLIKTRGQQVTLSCSPISGHRSVSWYQQTPGQGLQFLFEYFSETQRNKGNFPGRFSGRQFSNSRSEMNVSTLELGDSALYLCASRSQGVSDEQFFGPGTRLTVL.

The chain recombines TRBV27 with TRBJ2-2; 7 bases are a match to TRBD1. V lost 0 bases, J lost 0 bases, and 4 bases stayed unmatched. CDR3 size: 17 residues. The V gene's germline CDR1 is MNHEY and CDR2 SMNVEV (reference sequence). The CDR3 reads CASSLSLGTANTGELFF. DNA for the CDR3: TGTGCCAGCAGTTTATCGTTAGGGACAGCGAACACCGGGGAGCTGTTTTTT.

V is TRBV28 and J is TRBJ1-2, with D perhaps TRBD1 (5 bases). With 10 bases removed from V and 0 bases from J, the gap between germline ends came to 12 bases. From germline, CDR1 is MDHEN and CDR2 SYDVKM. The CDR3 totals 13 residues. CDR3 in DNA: TGTGCCACCACGGGGACCACTAACTATGGCTACACCTTC. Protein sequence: CATTGTTNYGYTF.

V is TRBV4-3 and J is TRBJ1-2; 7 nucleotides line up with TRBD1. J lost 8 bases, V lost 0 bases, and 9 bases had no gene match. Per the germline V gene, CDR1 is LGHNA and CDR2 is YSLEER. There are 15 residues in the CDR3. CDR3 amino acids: CASSQDRGVLGGYTF. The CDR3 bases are TGCGCCAGCAGCCAAGACAGGGGGGTACTCGGGGGCTACACCTTC.

In DNA form, the CDR3 reads TGTGCCAGCAGCTTAACAGTAGCGCCGAAGGGTGAAGCTTTCTTT. This translates into CASSLTVAPKGEAFF. The gene calls are TRBV7-3 and TRBJ1-1, with D unclear. The CDR3 consists of 15 residues. The V gene's germline CDR1 is SGHTA and CDR2 FQGTGA. V lost 0 bases, J lost 7 bases, and 15 bases lay in between.

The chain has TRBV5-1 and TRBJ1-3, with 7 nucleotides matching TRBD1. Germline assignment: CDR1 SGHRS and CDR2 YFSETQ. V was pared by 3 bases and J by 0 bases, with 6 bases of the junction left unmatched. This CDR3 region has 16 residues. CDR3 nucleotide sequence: TGCGCCAGCAGCTGGGACAGTACAAACTCTGGAAACACCATATATTTT. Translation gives CASSWDSTNSGNTIYF.

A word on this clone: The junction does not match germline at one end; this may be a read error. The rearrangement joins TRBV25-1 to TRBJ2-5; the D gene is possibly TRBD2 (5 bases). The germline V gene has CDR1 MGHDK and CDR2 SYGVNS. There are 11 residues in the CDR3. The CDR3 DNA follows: TGTGCCAGCAGTGAAGGTCCCGGGAACCACTTC. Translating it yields CASSEGPGNHF.

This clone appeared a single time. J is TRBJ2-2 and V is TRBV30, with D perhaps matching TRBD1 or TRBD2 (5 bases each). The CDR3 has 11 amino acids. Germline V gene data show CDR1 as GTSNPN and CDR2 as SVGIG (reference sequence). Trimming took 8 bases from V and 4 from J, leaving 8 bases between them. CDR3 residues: CAGTFTGELFF. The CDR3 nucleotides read TGTGCCGGGACCTTCACCGGGGAGCTGTTTTTT.

This CDR3 is CASSVSRANSPLHF. The CDR3 DNA is TGTGCCAGCAGTGTCTCCAGGGCTAATTCACCCCTCCACTTT. The V call is TRBV2, the J call TRBJ1-6; TRBD1 is a possible D gene (5 bases). There are 14 residues in the CDR3. Germline-derived CDR1 and CDR2 are SNHLY and FYNNEI. V lost 4 bases and J 6 bases, leaving 10 bases between the germline ends.

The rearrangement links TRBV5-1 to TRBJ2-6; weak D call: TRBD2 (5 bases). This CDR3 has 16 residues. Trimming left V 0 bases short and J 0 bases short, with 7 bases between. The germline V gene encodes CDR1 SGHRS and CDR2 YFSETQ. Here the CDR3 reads CASSLVGISGANVLTF. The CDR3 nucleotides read TGCGCCAGCAGCTTGGTCGGGATCTCTGGGGCCAACGTCCTGACTTTC.

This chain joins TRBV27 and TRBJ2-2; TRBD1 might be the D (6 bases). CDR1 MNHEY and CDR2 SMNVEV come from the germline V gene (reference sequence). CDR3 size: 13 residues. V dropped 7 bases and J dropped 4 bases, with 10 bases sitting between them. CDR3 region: CASTWGRTGELFF. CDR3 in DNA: TGTGCCAGCACCTGGGGGCGCACCGGGGAGCTGTTTTTT.

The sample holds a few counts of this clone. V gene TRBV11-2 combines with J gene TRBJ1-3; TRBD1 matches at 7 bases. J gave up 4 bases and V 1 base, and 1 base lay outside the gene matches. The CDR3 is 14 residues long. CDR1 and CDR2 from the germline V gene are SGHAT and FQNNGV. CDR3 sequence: CASSLATGGNTIYF. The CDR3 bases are TGTGCCAGCAGCTTAGCGACAGGGGGAAACACCATATATTTT. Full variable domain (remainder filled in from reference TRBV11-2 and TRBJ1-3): EAGVAQSPRYKIIEKRQSVAFWCNPISGHATLYWYQQILGQGPKLLIQFQNNGVVDDSQLPKDRFSAERLKGVDSTLKIQPAKLEDSAVYLCASSLATGGNTIYFGEGSWLTVV.

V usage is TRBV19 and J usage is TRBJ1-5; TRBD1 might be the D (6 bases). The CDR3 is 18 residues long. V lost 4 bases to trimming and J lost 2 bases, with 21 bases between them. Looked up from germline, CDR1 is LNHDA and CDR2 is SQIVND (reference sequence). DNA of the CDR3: TGTGCCAGTAGTACCCCCCCCTGGACGGGGGGCGGCAATCAGCCCCAGCATTTT. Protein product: CASSTPPWTGGGNQPQHF.

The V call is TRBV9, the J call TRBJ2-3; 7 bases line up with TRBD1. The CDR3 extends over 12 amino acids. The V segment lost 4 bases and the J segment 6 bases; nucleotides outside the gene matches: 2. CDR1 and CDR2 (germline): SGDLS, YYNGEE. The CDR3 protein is CASSIQGDTQYF. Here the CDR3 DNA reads TGTGCCAGCAGCATACAGGGGGATACGCAGTATTTT.

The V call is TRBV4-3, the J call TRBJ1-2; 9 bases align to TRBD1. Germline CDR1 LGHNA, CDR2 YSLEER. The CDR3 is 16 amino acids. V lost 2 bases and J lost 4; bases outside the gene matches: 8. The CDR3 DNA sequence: TGCGCCAGCAGCCAATACCGACAGGGGGTTGGCTATGGCTACACCTTC. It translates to CASSQYRQGVGYGYTF.

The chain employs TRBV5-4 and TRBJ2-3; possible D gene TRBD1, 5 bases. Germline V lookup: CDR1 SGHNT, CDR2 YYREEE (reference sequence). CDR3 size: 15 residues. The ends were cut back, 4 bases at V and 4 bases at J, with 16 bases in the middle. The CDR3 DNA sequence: TGTGCCAGCAGCGCGGCTGGGGCGGCTGCAGATACGCAGTATTTT. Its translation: CASSAAGAAADTQYF.